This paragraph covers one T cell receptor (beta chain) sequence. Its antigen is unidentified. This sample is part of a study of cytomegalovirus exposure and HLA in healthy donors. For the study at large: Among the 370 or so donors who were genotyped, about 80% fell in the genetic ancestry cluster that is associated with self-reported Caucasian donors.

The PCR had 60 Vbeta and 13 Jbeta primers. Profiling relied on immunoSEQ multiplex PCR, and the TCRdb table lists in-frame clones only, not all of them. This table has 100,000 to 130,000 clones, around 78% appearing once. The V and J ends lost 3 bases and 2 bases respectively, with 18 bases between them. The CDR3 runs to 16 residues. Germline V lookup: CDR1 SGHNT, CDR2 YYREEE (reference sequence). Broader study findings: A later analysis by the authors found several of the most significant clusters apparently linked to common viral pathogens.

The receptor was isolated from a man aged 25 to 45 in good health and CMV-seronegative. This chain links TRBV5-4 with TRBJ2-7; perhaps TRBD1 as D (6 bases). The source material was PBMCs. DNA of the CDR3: TGTGCCAGCAGCTCAACCGGGACAAGGGTAACCTACGAGCAGTACTTC. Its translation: CASSSTGTRVTYEQYF.